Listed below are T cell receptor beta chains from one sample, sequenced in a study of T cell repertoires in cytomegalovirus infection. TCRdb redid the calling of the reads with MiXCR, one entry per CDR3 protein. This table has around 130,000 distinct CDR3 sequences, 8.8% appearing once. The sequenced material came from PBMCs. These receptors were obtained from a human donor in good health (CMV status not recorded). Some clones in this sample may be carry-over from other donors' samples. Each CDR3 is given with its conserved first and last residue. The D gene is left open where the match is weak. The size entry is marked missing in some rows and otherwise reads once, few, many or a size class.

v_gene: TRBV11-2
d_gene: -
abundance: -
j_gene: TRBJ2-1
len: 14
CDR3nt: TGTGCCAGCAGCTCGATAACAGCATACAATGAGCAGTTCTTC
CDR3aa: CASSSITAYNEQFF

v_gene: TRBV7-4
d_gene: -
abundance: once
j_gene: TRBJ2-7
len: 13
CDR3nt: TGTGCCAGCAGCTTAGTAGGGTCCTACGAGCAGCACTTC
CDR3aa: CASSLVGSYEQHF

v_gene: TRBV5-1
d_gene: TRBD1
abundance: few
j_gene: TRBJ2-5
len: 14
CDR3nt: TGCGCCAGCAGAAATAGAGGGGGCCGAGAGACCCAGTACTTC
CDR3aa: CASRNRGGRETQYF

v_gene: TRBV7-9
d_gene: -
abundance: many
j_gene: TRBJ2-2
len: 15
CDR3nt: TGTGCCAGCAGCTTAGCTGAGTCATCCACCGGGGAGCTGTTTTTT
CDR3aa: CASSLAESSTGELFF

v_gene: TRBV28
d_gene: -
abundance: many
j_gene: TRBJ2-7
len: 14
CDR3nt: TGTGCCAGCAGCCCGCGAGTAGGTTCCTACGAGCAGTACTTC
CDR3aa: CASSPRVGSYEQYF

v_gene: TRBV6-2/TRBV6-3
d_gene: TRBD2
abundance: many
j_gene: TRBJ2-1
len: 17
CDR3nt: TGTGCCAGCAGCCCCTCCCCTCAGCGGGGGTACTACAATGAGCAGTTCTTC
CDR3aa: CASSPSPQRGYYNEQFF

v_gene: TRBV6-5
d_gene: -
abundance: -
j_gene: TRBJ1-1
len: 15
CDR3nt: TGTGCCAGCAGTTACTACGGGTCCGGGAACACTGAAGCTTTCTTT
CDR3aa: CASSYYGSGNTEAFF

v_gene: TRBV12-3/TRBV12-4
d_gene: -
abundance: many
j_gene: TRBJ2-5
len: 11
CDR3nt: TGTGCCAGCAGTAGGAAAGAGACCCAGTACTTC
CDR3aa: CASSRKETQYF

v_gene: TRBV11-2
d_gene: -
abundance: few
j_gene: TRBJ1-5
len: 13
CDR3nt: TGTGCCAGCAGCACCTACAGTGACCAGCCCCAGCATTTT
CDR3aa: CASSTYSDQPQHF

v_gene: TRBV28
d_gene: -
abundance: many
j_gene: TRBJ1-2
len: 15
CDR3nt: TGTGCCAGCATTGGGGCAGACGCACCTAACTATGGCTACACCTTC
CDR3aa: CASIGADAPNYGYTF

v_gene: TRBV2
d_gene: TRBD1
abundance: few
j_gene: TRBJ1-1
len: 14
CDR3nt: TGTGCCAGCAGTGAATTACAGGGGATCACTGAAGCTTTCTTT
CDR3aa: CASSELQGITEAFF

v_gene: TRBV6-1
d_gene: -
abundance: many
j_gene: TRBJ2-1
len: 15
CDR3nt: TGTGCCAGCAGTGGACTAGCAGGGGCCTACAATGAGCAGTTCTTC
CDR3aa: CASSGLAGAYNEQFF

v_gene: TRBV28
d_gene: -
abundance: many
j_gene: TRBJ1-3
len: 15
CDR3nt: TGTGCCAGCAGTTTTGGGACGGTGACTCGGAACACCATATATTTT
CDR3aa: CASSFGTVTRNTIYF

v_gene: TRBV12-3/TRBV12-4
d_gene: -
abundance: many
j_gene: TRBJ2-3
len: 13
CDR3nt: TGTGCCAGCAGTTTCGATGGGGCGGATACGCAGTATTTT
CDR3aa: CASSFDGADTQYF

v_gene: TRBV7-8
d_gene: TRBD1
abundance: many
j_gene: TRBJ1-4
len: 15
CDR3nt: TGTGCCAGCAGCTTAGGGGGACAGGAGAATGAAAAACTGTTTTTT
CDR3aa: CASSLGGQENEKLFF

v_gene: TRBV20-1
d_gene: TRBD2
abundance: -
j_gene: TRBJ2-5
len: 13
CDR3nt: TGCAGTGCTCCCTTGACTAGCCGAGAGACCCAGTACTTC
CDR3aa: CSAPLTSRETQYF

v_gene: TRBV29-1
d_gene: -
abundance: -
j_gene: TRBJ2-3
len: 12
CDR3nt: TGCAGCGTTGTTATTGGGTCAGATACGCAGTATTTT
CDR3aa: CSVVIGSDTQYF

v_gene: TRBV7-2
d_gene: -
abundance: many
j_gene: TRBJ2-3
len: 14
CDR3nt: TGTGCCAGCAGCCTTGCCCGGCGCACAGATACGCAGTATTTT
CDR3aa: CASSLARRTDTQYF

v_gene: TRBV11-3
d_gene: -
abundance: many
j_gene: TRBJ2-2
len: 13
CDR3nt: TGTGCCAGCAGACACAGGGAATCCGGGGAGCTGTTTTTT
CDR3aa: CASRHRESGELFF

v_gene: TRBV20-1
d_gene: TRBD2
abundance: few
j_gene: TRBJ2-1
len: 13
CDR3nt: TGCAGTGCTAACTTAGCGGGGGGCTATGAGCAGTTCTTC
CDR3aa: CSANLAGGYEQFF

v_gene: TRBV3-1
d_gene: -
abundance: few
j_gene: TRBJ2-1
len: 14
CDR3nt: TGTGCCAGCAGCCACAGGGGTGGGGACAATGAGCAGTTCTTC
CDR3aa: CASSHRGGDNEQFF

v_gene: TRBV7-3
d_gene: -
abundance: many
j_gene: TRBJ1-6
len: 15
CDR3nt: TGTGCCAGCAGCGTTGGGACCTCGGGTAATTCACCCCTCCACTTT
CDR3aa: CASSVGTSGNSPLHF

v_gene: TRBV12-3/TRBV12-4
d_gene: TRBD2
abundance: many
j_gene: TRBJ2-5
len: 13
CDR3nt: TGTGCCAGCAGGGGACTAGGCCAAGAGACCCAGTACTTC
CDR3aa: CASRGLGQETQYF

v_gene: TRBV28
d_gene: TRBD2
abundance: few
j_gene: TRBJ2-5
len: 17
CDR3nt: TGTGCCAGCAGTTTAGGACTAGCGGGGGGGGGGCAAGAGACCCAGTACTTC
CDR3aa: CASSLGLAGGGQETQYF